The entry that follows covers one T cell receptor beta chain sequence. TCRdb re-called the 5' RACE reads through MiXCR, storing one row per CDR3 protein. The sample consists of a few hundred thousand distinct CDR3 sequences, around a tenth of them appearing once. This sample is drawn from a study of CD8 T cells in ankylosing spondylitis. CDR3 length: 15 amino acids. CDR1 and CDR2 from the germline V gene are MNHNS and SASEGT. Trimming took 6 bases from V and 1 from J, leaving 15 bases between them. The sample was blood, either unsorted or a sorted T cell fraction (not recorded which). The TCR originated in a male donor with ankylosing spondylitis or in good health (not recorded which). The rearrangement links TRBV6-1 to TRBJ2-5; D uncertain. The CDR3 protein is CASRRATASQETQYF. The CDR3 DNA sequence: TGTGCCAGCAGAAGGGCCACAGCGAGCCAAGAGACCCAGTACTTC.